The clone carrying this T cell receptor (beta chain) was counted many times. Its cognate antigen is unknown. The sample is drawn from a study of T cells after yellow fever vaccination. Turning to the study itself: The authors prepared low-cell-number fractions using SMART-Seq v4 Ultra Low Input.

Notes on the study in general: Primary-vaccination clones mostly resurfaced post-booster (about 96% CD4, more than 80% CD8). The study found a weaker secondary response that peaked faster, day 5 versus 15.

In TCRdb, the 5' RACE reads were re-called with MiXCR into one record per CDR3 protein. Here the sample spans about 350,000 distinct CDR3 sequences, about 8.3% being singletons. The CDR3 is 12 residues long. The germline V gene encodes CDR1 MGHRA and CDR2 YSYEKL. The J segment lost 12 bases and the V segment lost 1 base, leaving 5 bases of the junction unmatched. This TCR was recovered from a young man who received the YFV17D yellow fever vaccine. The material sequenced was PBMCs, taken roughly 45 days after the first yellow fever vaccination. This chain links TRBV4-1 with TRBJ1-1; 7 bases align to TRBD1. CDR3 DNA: TGCGCCAGCAGCCAAGTAGGGGGCGTAACTTTCTTT. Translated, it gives CASSQVGGVTFF.